This T cell receptor (beta chain) was found in a study of cytomegalovirus exposure and HLA in healthy donors. General observations from the study: Later analysis identified around 15,000 TCR beta sequences associated with HLA alleles, using a false discovery rate threshold of 0.05.

Primers included in the PCR were 60 Vbeta and 13 Jbeta primers. The data were produced by immunoSEQ multiplex PCR, yet TCRdb's version contains in-frame clones alone and is incomplete. The sample yields about 130,000 clones, 74% seen once. On this clone: Its antigen is undetermined.

Sequenced input: PBMCs. The TCR sequence derives from a woman aged 45-65 years in good health and CMV-seropositive.

CDR3 in DNA: TGCGCCAGCAGCCAAGATCGGACAGGGTTTCACTATGGCTACACCTTC. It specifies CASSQDRTGFHYGYTF. V gene TRBV4-1 combines with J gene TRBJ1-2; 8 bases are shared with TRBD1. Per germline, CDR1 MGHRA and CDR2 YSYEKL. The V segment lost 0 bases and the J segment 3 bases; nucleotides outside the gene matches: 6. The CDR3 covers 16 residues.